The 10 T cell receptor beta chains given below trace back to one sample, sequenced in a study of blood T cell repertoires in COVID-19 (dated by TCRdb to the early 2020s). The library relied on the immunoSEQ multiplex PCR assay. The table comes from immuneACCESS by way of TCRdb, which keeps in-frame sequences with V and J called. Part of the clones is missing from these tables; in studies checked, under half for an unresolved V gene and the rest for unknown reasons. Counted in this sample were 140,000 to 150,000 clones; 65% to 80% of them appeared once. Of the sample, about 1.9% falls within the top ten clones. Sequencing was performed on peripheral blood. These receptor sequences come from a woman aged 60-70 years with acute or convalescent COVID-19.

This chain links TRBV3-1 (or the pseudogene TRBV3-2) with TRBJ1-5; D possibly corresponds to TRBD1 (6 bases). Trimming took off 4 bases at V and 4 bases at J, with 8 bases between the two ends. Looked up from germline, CDR1 is LGHDT and CDR2 is YNNKEL (reference sequence). The CDR3 has 13 residues. The CDR3 sequence is CASSRGQNQPQHF. As DNA, the CDR3 is TGTGCCAGCAGCCGCGGACAGAATCAGCCCCAGCATTTT.

The chain carries TRBV19 and TRBJ2-7; the match to TRBD2 covers 14 bases. Germline V CDR1 and CDR2: LNHDA, SQIVND (reference sequence). CDR3 size: 15 residues. The ends lost 5 bases at V and 4 bases at J; junction bases unmatched: 4. The CDR3 reads CASSAGTSGSYEQYF. The CDR3 DNA follows: TGTGCCAGTAGTGCCGGGACTAGCGGGAGTTACGAGCAGTACTTC.

This clone has just one count. The chain links TRBV2 to TRBJ2-7; TRBD2 matches at 10 bases. The V gene's germline CDR1 is SNHLY and CDR2 FYNNEI. The CDR3 loop spans 14 amino acids. With V trimmed by 6 bases and J by 2 bases, 4 bases remained unmatched. The CDR3 region is CASSLGLAAYEQYF. CDR3 nucleotide sequence: TGTGCCAGCAGCCTCGGACTAGCGGCCTACGAGCAGTACTTC.

The gene calls are TRBV5-1 and TRBJ2-7; possibly TRBD1 for D (5 bases). Trimming shortened V by 2 bases and J by 3 bases, and 9 bases separated the two germline ends. The germline V gene has CDR1 SGHRS and CDR2 YFSETQ. The CDR3 runs 13 residues. The DNA for the CDR3 is TGCGCCAGCAGCTTCGTAGGGGACTACGAGCAGTACTTC. This sequence encodes CASSFVGDYEQYF. Looking up the rest from reference TRBV5-1 and TRBJ2-7 gives the full variable domain: KAGVTQTPRYLIKTRGQQVTLSCSPISGHRSVSWYQQTPGQGLQFLFEYFSETQRNKGNFPGRFSGRQFSNSRSEMNVSTLELGDSALYLCASSFVGDYEQYFGPGTRLTVT.

This clone showed up just a few times. This sequence joins TRBV18 and TRBJ2-1; tentatively, D is TRBD1 (6 bases). The CDR3 sequence is 13 residues long. V was pared by 3 bases and J by 5 bases, with 8 bases between. CDR1 and CDR2 from the germline V gene are KGHSH and LQKENI. The CDR3 spells CASSPQGNNEQFF. CDR3 coding DNA: TGTGCCAGCTCACCCCAGGGGAACAATGAGCAGTTCTTC. The whole variable domain, filled in from reference TRBV18 and TRBJ2-1, reads NAGVMQNPRHLVRRRGQEARLRCSPMKGHSHVYWYRQLPEEGLKFMVYLQKENIIDESGMPKERFSAEFPKEGPSILRIQQVVRGDSAAYFCASSPQGNNEQFFGPGTRLTVL.

V is TRBV19 and J is TRBJ2-7; tentative D call: TRBD1 (6 bases). The CDR3 consists of 13 residues. CDR1 LNHDA and CDR2 SQIVND come from the germline V gene (reference sequence). V lost 5 bases to trimming and J lost 3 bases, with 11 bases between them. As DNA, the CDR3 is TGTGCCAGTAGTTGGCAGGGGAACTACGAGCAGTACTTC. This translates into CASSWQGNYEQYF.

V and J are TRBV7-2 and TRBJ1-3; TRBD1 aligns across 8 bases. V lost 2 bases and J lost 1; bases outside the gene matches: 1. The germline gives CDR1 SGHTA, CDR2 FQGNSA. The CDR3 loop spans 15 amino acids. The CDR3 here is CASSLQGASGNTIYF. CDR3 nucleotides: TGTGCCAGCAGCTTACAGGGGGCGTCTGGAAACACCATATATTTT.

This clone was observed a few times. The chain is built from TRBV2 and TRBJ1-6; weak D call: TRBD1 (6 bases). Trimming left V 7 bases short and J 7 bases short, with 14 bases between. The CDR3 spans 14 residues. Germline assignment: CDR1 SNHLY and CDR2 FYNNEI. The CDR3 nucleotides read TGTGCCAGCACCACACAGGGTCTAAATTCACCCCTCCACTTT. Amino acids: CASTTQGLNSPLHF.

The chain has TRBV27 and TRBJ2-7; D uncertain. The CDR3 runs to 15 residues. The V gene's germline CDR1 is MNHEY and CDR2 SMNVEV (reference sequence). V lost 0 bases and J lost 2, with 11 bases in between. DNA of the CDR3: TGTGCCAGCAGTTTATCCCCCTTGTCGGCCTACGAGCAGTACTTC. This sequence encodes CASSLSPLSAYEQYF.

The DNA for the CDR3 is TGTGCCAGTAGTGTCCCGGGACTAGGGGCCGGGGAGCTGTTTTTT. Its protein is CASSVPGLGAGELFF. The V and J genes are TRBV19 and TRBJ2-2; 8 bases are a match to TRBD2. The CDR3 covers 15 residues. Germline V CDR1 and CDR2: LNHDA, SQIVND (reference sequence). The J segment lost 6 bases and the V segment lost 5 bases, leaving 8 bases of the junction unmatched. The variable domain in full, completed from reference TRBV19 and TRBJ2-2, reads DGGITQSPKYLFRKEGQNVTLSCEQNLNHDAMYWYRQDPGQGLRLIYYSQIVNDFQKGDIAEGYSVSREKKESFPLTVTSAQKNPTAFYLCASSVPGLGAGELFFGEGSRLTVL.